This TCR beta chain was sequenced for a study of human thymus T cells. Study-level points and caveats: Thymic and blood repertoires appeared to display a bias in their usage of V and J genes. Related research has reported that thymic repertoires overlap highly among unrelated individuals.

J gave up 6 bases and V 0 bases, and 7 bases lay outside the gene matches. Germline CDR1 is SGHTA and CDR2 is FQGTGA. The CDR3 runs 17 residues. Repertoires were generated with immunoSEQ multiplex PCR, while TCRdb's copy carries only in-frame clones and drops some. Of about 130,000 clones in the sample, around 94% were seen once. Corrective heart surgery yielded resections, and these provided the thymus tissue. Infants, healthy and Finnish, who were having corrective surgery for congenital heart defects served as donors. Of note for this clone: The antigen is undetermined.

This chain joins TRBV7-3 and TRBJ2-2; 10 nucleotides agree with TRBD1. Sequenced: thymus tissue. The source is a boy under two years old with a congenital heart defect but otherwise immunologically healthy. CDR3 loop: CASSLTPTTGGPGELFF. CDR3 DNA sequence: TGTGCCAGCAGCTTAACGCCCACGACAGGGGGCCCCGGGGAGCTGTTTTTT.